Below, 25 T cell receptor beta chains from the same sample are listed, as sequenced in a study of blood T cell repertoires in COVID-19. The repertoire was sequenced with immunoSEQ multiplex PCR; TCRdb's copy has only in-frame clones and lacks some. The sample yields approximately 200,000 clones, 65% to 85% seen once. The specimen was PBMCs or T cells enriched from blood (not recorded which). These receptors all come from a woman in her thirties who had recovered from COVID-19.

This chain's CDR3 is CASSPNRITNEKLFF. In DNA, the CDR3 is TGTGCCAGCTCACCAAACAGGATAACTAATGAAAAACTGTTTTTT. V gene TRBV18 combines with J gene TRBJ1-4, with a tentative D call TRBD1 (5 bases). V was clipped by 2 bases and J by 1 base, with 8 bases between them. Germline-derived CDR1 and CDR2 are KGHSH and LQKENI. The CDR3 spans 15 residues. The full variable domain, in which reference TRBV18 and TRBJ1-4 provide the parts outside the CDR3, is NAGVMQNPRHLVRRRGQEARLRCSPMKGHSHVYWYRQLPEEGLKFMVYLQKENIIDESGMPKERFSAEFPKEGPSILRIQQVVRGDSAAYFCASSPNRITNEKLFFGSGTQLSVL.

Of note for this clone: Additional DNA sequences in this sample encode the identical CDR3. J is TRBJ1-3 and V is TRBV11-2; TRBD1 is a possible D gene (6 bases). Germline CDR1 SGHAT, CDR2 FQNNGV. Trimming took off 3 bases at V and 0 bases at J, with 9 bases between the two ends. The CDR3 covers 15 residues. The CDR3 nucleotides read TGTGCCAGCAGCTTGGGGGACATCTCTGGAAACACCATATATTTT. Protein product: CASSLGDISGNTIYF.

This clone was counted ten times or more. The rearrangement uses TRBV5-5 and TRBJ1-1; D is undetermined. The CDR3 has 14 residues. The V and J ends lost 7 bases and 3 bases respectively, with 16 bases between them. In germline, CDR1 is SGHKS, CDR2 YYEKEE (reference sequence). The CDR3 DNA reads TGTGCCAGCGGTAATCTCAACGGGTACACTGAAGCTTTCTTT. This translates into CASGNLNGYTEAFF.

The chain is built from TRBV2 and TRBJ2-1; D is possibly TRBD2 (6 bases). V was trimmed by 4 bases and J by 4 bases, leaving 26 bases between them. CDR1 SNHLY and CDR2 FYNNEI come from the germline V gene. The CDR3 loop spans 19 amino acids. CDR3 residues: CASSVELFRGASGYNEQFF. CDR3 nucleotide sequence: TGTGCCAGCAGTGTAGAACTATTTCGCGGGGCCTCGGGGTACAATGAGCAGTTCTTC.

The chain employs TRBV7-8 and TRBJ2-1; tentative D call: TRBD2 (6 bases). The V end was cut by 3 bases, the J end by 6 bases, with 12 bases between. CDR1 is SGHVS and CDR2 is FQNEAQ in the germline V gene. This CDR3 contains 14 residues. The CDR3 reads CASSFRGSGNEQFF. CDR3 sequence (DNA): TGTGCCAGCAGCTTCCGGGGGTCCGGCAATGAGCAGTTCTTC.

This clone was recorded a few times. The CDR3 protein is CASRAGNPFGKLFF. The CDR3 coding sequence is TGTGCCAGCAGAGCAGGGAACCCTTTTGGGAAACTGTTTTTT. The rearrangement uses TRBV6-5 and TRBJ1-4, with D tentatively TRBD1 (5 bases). Trimming cost V 6 bases and J 11 bases, with 19 bases left between them. CDR1 and CDR2 (germline): MNHEY, SVGAGI. The CDR3 length is 14 residues.

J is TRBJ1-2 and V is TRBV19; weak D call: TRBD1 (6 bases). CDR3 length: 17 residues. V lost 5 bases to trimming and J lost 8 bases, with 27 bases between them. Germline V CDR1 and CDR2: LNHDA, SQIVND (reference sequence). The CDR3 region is CASSSPPTVARGGGYTF. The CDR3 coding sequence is TGTGCCAGTAGTTCTCCTCCTACAGTAGCCAGGGGTGGAGGCTACACCTTC.

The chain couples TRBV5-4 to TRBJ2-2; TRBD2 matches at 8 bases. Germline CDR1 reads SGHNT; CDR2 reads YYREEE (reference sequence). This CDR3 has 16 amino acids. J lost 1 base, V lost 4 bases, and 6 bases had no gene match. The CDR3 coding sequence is TGTGCCAGCAGCCAGGGACTAGTCAAGAACACCGGGGAGCTGTTTTTT. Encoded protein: CASSQGLVKNTGELFF. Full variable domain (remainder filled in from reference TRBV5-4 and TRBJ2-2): ETGVTQSPTHLIKTRGQQVTLRCSSQSGHNTVSWYQQALGQGPQFIFQYYREEENGRGNFPPRFSGLQFPNYSSELNVNALELDDSALYLCASSQGLVKNTGELFFGEGSRLTVL.

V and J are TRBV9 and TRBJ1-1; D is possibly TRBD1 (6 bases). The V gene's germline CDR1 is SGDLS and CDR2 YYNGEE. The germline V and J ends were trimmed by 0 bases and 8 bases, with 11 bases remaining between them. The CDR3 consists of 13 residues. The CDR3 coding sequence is TGTGCCAGCAGCGTAGGGGGGCCCTCCGAAGCTTTCTTT. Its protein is CASSVGGPSEAFF. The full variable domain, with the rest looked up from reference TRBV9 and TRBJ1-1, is DSGVTQTPKHLITATGQRVTLRCSPRSGDLSVYWYQQSLDQGLQFLIQYYNGEERAKGNILERFSAQQFPDLHSELNLSSLELGDSALYFCASSVGGPSEAFFGQGTRLTVV.

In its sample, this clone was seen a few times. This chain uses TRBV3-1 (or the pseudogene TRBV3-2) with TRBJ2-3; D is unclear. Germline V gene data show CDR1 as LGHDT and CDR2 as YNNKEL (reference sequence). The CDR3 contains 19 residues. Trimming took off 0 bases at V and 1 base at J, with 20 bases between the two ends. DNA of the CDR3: TGTGCCAGCAGCCAAGAGTCTGTTGGCTTCCTGGCTCGCACAGATACGCAGTATTTT. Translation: CASSQESVGFLARTDTQYF.

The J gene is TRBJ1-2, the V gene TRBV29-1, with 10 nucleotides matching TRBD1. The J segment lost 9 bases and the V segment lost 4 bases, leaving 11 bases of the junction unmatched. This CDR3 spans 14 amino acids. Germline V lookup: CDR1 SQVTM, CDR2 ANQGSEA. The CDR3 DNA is TGCAGCGTTGGGATGGCGACAGGGGGCTCCAGCTACACCTTC. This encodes CSVGMATGGSSYTF.

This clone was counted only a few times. This chain's CDR3 is CASSLQGATEAFF. In DNA, the CDR3 is TGTGCCAGCAGTTTACAGGGGGCCACTGAAGCTTTCTTT. The chain recombines TRBV12-3 or TRBV12-4 with TRBJ1-1; TRBD1 aligns across 8 bases. V trimming: 2 bases; J trimming: 4 bases; junction bases outside the gene matches: 0. The CDR3 spans 13 residues.

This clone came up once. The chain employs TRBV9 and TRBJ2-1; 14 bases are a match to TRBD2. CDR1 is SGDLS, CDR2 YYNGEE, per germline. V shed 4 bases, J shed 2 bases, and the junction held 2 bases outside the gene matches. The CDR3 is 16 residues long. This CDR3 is CASSPGLAGAYNEQFF. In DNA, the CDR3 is TGTGCCAGCAGCCCGGGACTAGCGGGAGCCTACAATGAGCAGTTCTTC.

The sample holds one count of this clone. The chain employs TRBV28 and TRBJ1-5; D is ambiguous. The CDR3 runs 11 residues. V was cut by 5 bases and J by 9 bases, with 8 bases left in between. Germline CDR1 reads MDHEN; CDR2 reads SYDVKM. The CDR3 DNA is TGTGCCAGCAGTCCCGGCGGGCCCCAGCATTTT. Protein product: CASSPGGPQHF.

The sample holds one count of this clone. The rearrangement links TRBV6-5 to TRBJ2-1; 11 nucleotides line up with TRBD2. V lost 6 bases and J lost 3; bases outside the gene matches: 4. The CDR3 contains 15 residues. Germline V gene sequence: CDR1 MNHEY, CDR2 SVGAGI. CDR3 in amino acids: CASRASGGFYNEQFF. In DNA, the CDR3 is TGTGCCAGCAGGGCTAGCGGGGGGTTCTACAATGAGCAGTTCTTC.

Here the CDR3 DNA reads TGTGCCAGCAGGGCCGGACAGGTCTCCTACAATGAGCAGTTCTTC. Translated: CASRAGQVSYNEQFF. The V and J genes are TRBV2 and TRBJ2-1; 7 bases map to TRBD1. Germline CDR1 reads SNHLY; CDR2 reads FYNNEI. CDR3 length: 15 amino acids. Trimming removed 6 bases from V and 0 bases from J; junction bases left unmatched: 5. Combining the CDR3 with reference TRBV2 and TRBJ2-1 gives the whole variable domain EPEVTQTPSHQVTQMGQEVILRCVPISNHLYFYWYRQILGQKVEFLVSFYNNEISEKSEIFDDQFSVERPDGSNFTLKIRSTKLEDSAMYFCASRAGQVSYNEQFFGPGTRLTVL.

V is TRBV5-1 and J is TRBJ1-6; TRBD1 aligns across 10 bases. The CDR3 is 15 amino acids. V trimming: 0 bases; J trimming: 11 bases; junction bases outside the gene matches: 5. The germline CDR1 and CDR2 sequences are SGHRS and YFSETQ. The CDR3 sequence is CASSLEGQGLTPLHF. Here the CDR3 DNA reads TGCGCCAGCAGCTTGGAGGGACAGGGGTTGACACCCCTCCACTTT.

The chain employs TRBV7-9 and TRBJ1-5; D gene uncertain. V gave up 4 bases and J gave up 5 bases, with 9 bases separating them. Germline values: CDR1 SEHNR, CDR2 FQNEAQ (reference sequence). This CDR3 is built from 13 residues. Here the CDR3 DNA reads TGTGCCAGCAGCTCTAGCCCGGATCAGCCCCAGCATTTT. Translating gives CASSSSPDQPQHF.

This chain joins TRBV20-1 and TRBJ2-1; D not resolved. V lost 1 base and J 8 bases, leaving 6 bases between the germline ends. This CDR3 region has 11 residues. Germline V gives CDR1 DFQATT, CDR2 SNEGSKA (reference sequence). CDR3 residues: CSARATHEQFF. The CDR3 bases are TGCAGTGCTAGAGCGACACATGAGCAGTTCTTC.

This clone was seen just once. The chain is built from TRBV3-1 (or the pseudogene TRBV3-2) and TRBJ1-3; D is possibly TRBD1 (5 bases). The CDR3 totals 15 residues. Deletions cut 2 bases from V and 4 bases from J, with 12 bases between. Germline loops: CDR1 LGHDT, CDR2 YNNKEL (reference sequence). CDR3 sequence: CASSQWAGQGNTIYF. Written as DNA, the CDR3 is TGTGCCAGCAGCCAATGGGCGGGGCAGGGAAACACCATATATTTT.

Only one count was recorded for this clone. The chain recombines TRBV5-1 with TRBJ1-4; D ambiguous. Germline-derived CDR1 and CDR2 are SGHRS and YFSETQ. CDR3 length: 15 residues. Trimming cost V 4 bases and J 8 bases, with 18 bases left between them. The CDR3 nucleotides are TGCGCCAGCAGCGCGGGTCACACAAAGTGGGAAAAACTGTTTTTT. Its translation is CASSAGHTKWEKLFF.

CDR3 nucleotide sequence: TGTGCCAGCAGCTTTGAGGCGCTCGAGGGTGGCTACACCTTC. Protein product: CASSFEALEGGYTF. The rearrangement joins TRBV11-2 to TRBJ1-2; D is unresolved. The CDR3 sequence is 14 residues long. The germline V gene has CDR1 SGHAT and CDR2 FQNNGV. The germline V and J ends were trimmed by 3 bases and 7 bases, with 15 bases remaining between them.

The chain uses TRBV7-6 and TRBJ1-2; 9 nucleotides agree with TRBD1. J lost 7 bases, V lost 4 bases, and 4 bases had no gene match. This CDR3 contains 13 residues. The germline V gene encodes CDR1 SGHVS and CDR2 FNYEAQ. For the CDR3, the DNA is TGTGCCAGCAGCTCGGACAGGGGCGTTGGCTACACCTTC. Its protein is CASSSDRGVGYTF.

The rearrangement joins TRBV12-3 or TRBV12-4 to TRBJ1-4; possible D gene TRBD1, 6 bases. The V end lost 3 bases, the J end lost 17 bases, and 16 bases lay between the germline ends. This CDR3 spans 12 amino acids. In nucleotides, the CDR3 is TGTGCCAGCAGTTTTAAGCCAGGGGCGCGTTTTTTT. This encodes CASSFKPGARFF.

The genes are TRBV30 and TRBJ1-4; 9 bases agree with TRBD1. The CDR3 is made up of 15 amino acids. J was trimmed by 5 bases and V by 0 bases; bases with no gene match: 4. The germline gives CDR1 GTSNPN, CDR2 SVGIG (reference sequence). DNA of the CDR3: TGTGCCTGGAGTGTTGGCGGACAGGGGAATGAAAAACTGTTTTTT. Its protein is CAWSVGGQGNEKLFF.